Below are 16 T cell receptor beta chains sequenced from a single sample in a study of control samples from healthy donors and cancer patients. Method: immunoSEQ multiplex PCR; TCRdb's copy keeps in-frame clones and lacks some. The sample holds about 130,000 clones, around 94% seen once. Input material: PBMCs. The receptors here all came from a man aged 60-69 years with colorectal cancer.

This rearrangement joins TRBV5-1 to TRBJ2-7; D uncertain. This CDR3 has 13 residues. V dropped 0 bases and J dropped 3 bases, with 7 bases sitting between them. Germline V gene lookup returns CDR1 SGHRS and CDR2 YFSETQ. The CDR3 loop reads CASSLEQSYEQYF. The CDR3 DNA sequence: TGCGCCAGCAGCTTGGAACAGAGCTACGAGCAGTACTTC.

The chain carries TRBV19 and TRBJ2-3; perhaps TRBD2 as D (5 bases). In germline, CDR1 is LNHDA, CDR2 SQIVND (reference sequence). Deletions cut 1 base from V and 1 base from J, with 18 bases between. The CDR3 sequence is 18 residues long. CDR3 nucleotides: TGTGCCAGTAGTATAGGGACGGTGGTACGGGGAGGCACAGATACGCAGTATTTT. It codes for CASSIGTVVRGGTDTQYF. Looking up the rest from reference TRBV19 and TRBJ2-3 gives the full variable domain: DGGITQSPKYLFRKEGQNVTLSCEQNLNHDAMYWYRQDPGQGLRLIYYSQIVNDFQKGDIAEGYSVSREKKESFPLTVTSAQKNPTAFYLCASSIGTVVRGGTDTQYFGPGTRLTVL.

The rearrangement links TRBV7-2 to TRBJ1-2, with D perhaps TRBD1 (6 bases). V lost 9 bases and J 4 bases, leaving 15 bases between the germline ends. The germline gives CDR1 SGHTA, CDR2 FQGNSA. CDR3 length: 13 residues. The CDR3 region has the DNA TGTGCCAGTAATTTTCAGGGGTCCTATGGCTACACCTTC. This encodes CASNFQGSYGYTF. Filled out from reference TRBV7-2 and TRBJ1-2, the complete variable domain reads GAGVSQSPSNKVTEKGKDVELRCDPISGHTALYWYRQSLGQGLEFLIYFQGNSAPDKSGLPSDRFSAERTGGSVSTLTIQRTQQEDSAVYLCASNFQGSYGYTFGSGTRLTVV.

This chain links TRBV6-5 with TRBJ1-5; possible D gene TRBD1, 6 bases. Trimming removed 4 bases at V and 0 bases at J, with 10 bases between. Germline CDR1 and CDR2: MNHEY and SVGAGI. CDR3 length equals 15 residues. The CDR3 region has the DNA TGTGCCAGCAGTTGGGACACCTTTAGCAATCAGCCCCAGCATTTT. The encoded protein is CASSWDTFSNQPQHF.

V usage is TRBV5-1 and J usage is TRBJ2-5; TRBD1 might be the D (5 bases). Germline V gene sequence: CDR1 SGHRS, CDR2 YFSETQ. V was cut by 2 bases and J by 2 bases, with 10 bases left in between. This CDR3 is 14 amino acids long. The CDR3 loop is CASSLGARQETQYF. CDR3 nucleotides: TGCGCCAGCAGCTTAGGGGCTCGGCAAGAGACCCAGTACTTC.

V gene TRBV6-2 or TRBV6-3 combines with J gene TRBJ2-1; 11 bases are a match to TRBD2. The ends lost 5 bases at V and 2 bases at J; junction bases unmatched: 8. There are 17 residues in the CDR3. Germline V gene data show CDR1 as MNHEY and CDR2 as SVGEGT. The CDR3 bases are TGTGCCAGCAGTGATTACCATAGCGGGGGGGCCTACAATGAGCAGTTCTTC. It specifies CASSDYHSGGAYNEQFF.

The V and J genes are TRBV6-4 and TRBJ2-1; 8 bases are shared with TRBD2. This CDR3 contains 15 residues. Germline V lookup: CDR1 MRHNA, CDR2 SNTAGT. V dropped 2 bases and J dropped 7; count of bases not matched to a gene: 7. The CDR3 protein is CASSDPGRGWNEQFF. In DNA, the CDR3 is TGTGCCAGCAGTGACCCCGGGAGGGGATGGAATGAGCAGTTCTTC.

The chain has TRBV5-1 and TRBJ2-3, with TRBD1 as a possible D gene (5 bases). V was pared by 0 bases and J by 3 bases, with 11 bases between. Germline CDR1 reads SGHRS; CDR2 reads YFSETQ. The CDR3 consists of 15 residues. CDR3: CASSLDGRATDTQYF. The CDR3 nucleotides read TGCGCCAGCAGCTTGGACGGCAGGGCTACAGATACGCAGTATTTT.

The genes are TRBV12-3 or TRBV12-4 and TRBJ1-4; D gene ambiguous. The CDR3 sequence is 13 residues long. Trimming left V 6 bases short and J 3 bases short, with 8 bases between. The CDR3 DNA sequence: TGTGCCAGCAGGCTCGGGTCTAATGAAAAACTGTTTTTT. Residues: CASRLGSNEKLFF.

The CDR3 protein is CASSEGSSGGLKTQYF. The CDR3 nucleotides are TGTGCCAGCAGTGAAGGGAGTAGCGGGGGCCTGAAGACCCAGTACTTC. The J gene is TRBJ2-5, the V gene TRBV6-1; 9 bases align to TRBD2. This CDR3 has 16 amino acids. V was clipped by 1 base and J by 6 bases; unmatched bases: 9. Per the germline V gene, CDR1 is MNHNS and CDR2 is SASEGT.

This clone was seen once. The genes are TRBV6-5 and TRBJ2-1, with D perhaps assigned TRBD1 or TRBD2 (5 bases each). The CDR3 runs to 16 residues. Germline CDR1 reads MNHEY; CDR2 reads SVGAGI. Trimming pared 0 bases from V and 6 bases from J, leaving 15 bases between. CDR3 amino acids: CASSYSFPTGLNEQFF. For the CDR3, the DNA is TGTGCCAGCAGTTACTCGTTCCCCACGGGGCTCAATGAGCAGTTCTTC.

The CDR3, as DNA: TGCGCCAGTATGGGACAGCAACCTTACGAGCAGTACTTC. It specifies CASMGQQPYEQYF. The chain joins TRBV5-1 to TRBJ2-7; TRBD1 aligns across 7 bases. Losses at the gene ends were 8 bases for V and 4 bases for J; bases not matched to a gene: 9. CDR3 length: 13 amino acids. Per the germline V gene, CDR1 is SGHRS and CDR2 is YFSETQ.

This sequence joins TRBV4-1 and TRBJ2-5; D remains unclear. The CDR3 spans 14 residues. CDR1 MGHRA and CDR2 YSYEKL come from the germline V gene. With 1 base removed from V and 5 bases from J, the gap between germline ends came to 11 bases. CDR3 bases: TGCGCCAGCAGCCAAGCCGCCCTGGGGGAGACCCAGTACTTC. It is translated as CASSQAALGETQYF.

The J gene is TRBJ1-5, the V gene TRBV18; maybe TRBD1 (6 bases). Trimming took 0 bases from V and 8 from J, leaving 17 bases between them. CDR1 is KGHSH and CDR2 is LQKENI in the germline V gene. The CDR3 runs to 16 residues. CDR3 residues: CASSPPNTGRSEPQHF. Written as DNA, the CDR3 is TGTGCCAGCTCACCACCCAATACAGGGCGGTCGGAGCCCCAGCATTTT.

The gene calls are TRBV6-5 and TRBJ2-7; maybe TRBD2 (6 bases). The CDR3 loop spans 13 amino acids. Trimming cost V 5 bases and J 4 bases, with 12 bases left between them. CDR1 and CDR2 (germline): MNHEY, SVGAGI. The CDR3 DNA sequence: TGTGCCAGCAGTCATCTACGGGGGTACGAGCAGTACTTC. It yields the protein CASSHLRGYEQYF.

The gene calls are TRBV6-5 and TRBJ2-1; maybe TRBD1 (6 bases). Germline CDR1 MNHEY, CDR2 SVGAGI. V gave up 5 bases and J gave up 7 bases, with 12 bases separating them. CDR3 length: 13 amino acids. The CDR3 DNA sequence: TGTGCCAGCAGTACGTTTAGGGGGAATGAGCAGTTCTTC. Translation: CASSTFRGNEQFF.